This T cell receptor beta chain was identified during a study of early T cells in non-severe SARS-CoV-2 infection. Broader study findings: Comparison of clonotypes with VDJdb favored anti-spike CD8 responses while missing private and CD4 specificities.

Molecules of cDNA were individually given unique molecular identifiers that were attached to them. TCRdb used MiXCR to reprocess the 5' RACE reads, holding one entry per CDR3 protein. The repertoire consists of more than 25,000 distinct CDR3 sequences, with 3.5% to 5.5% occurring once and the leading ten covering less than 6%. This clonotype was counted many times. Its antigen remains unidentified. The CDR3 runs 17 residues. Per germline, CDR1 SGHVS and CDR2 FNYEAQ. Trimming cost V 4 bases and J 4 bases, with 20 bases left between them. The rearrangement links TRBV7-6 to TRBJ2-1; a weak D match, TRBD2 (5 bases). The clonotype was recovered from an adult who was a healthcare worker with PCR-confirmed SARS-CoV-2 infection or an uninfected control (not recorded which). The material was whole blood, obtained at baseline. The CDR3 DNA follows: TGTGCCAGCAGCTCCCTCCATCGAGTAGCGCCGTACAATGAGCAGTTCTTC. This gives the protein CASSSLHRVAPYNEQFF.